This is a list of T cell receptor beta chains from one sample in a study of response to subunit inactivated influenza vaccine. Using its own MiXCR run on the RT-PCR reads, TCRdb lists one record per CDR3 protein. The table has about 520,000 distinct CDR3 sequences, approximately 7.3% seen once. Sequencing was performed on PBMCs from blood, taken roughly 24 months after vaccination. The receptors stem from a man between 50 and 69 years old who received an inactivated influenza vaccine. Each CDR3 is given with its conserved first and last residue. The D gene is left open where the match is weak. Clone size is given for some rows only: seen once, a few or many times, or a class if the clone is expanded.

abundance,v_gene,d_gene,j_gene,CDR3aa,CDR3nt
many,TRBV19,.,TRBJ1-5,CASTDSYQPQHF,TGTGCCAGTACCGATTCGTATCAGCCCCAGCATTTT
.,TRBV5-1,.,TRBJ2-5,CASSLGRGNQETQYF,TGCGCCAGCAGCTTGGGGCGGGGAAACCAAGAGACCCAGTACTTC
few,TRBV6-5,.,TRBJ1-2,CASSFLGQFNYGYTF,TGTGCCAGCAGTTTCCTTGGACAGTTTAACTATGGCTACACCTTC
many,TRBV7-2,.,TRBJ2-1,CASTPVVGSYNEQFF,TGTGCCAGCACCCCCGTCGTGGGCTCCTACAATGAGCAGTTCTTC
many,TRBV12-3/TRBV12-4,TRBD1,TRBJ1-6,CASSLRTGSSPLHF,TGTGCCAGCAGTTTAAGGACAGGGTCCTCACCCCTCCACTTT
few,TRBV10-3,TRBD1,TRBJ2-7,CAIKGQRYEQYF,TGTGCCATCAAGGGACAGCGCTACGAGCAGTACTTC
many,TRBV20-1,.,TRBJ2-3,CSARSQGGWGLVADTQYF,TGCAGTGCTAGATCTCAGGGGGGCTGGGGGCTTGTAGCAGATACGCAGTATTTT
.,TRBV15,TRBD1,TRBJ2-4,CATSPGTGGLKNIQYF,TGTGCCACCAGCCCAGGGACAGGGGGCCTTAAAAACATTCAGTACTTC
.,TRBV27,.,TRBJ2-7,CASSPAPGPPYEQYF,TGTGCCAGCAGTCCGGCCCCTGGGCCACCCTACGAGCAGTACTTC
few,TRBV29-1,.,TRBJ2-1,CSVEGAYQFF,TGCAGCGTTGAAGGGGCTTACCAGTTCTTC
.,TRBV4-3,.,TRBJ2-1,CASSQDLPGGEQFF,TGCGCCAGCAGCCAAGATCTTCCGGGCGGTGAGCAGTTCTTC
few,TRBV24-1,TRBD1,TRBJ2-4,CATSDLSGGWTKNIQYF,TGTGCCACCAGTGATTTATCAGGGGGTTGGACCAAAAACATTCAGTACTTC
.,TRBV7-2,.,TRBJ1-1,CASSSGTGNVFF,TGTGCCAGCAGCTCCGGGACGGGAAACGTTTTCTTT
.,TRBV12-3/TRBV12-4,.,TRBJ2-3,CASSLVSGLNSASTDTQYF,TGTGCCAGCAGTTTAGTATCCGGACTGAATTCGGCGAGCACAGATACGCAGTATTTT
few,TRBV6-6,.,TRBJ2-7,CASSYDFPIEQYF,TGTGCCAGCAGTTACGATTTCCCCATCGAGCAGTACTTC
few,TRBV15,.,TRBJ2-5,CATSKGTSQETQYF,TGTGCCACCAGCAAGGGGACATCTCAAGAGACCCAGTACTTC
many,TRBV20-1,.,TRBJ2-3,CSARVPGSTDTQYF,TGCAGTGCTAGAGTCCCCGGGAGCACAGATACGCAGTATTTT
few,TRBV11-3,.,TRBJ2-3,CASSLPPADTQYF,TGTGCCAGCAGCTTACCACCCGCGGATACGCAGTATTTT
.,TRBV24-1,.,TRBJ2-7,CATSDTQGYEQYF,TGTGCCACCAGTGATACCCAGGGCTACGAGCAGTACTTC
many,TRBV7-8,.,TRBJ1-1,CASSPQPLRDTEAFF,TGTGCCAGCAGCCCACAACCACTTCGGGACACTGAAGCTTTCTTT
many,TRBV11-2,.,TRBJ2-2,CAITRAGELFF,TGTGCCATAACTCGGGCTGGGGAGCTGTTTTTT
many,TRBV5-1,TRBD2,TRBJ2-7,CASSLRLAKSSYEQYF,TGCGCCAGCAGCTTGCGACTAGCGAAAAGCTCCTACGAGCAGTACTTC
many,TRBV5-1,.,TRBJ1-2,CASSLGSMDYGYTF,TGCGCCAGCAGCTTGGGGAGCATGGACTATGGCTACACCTTC
few,TRBV18,TRBD2,TRBJ2-7,CASSPGGGSGEQYF,TGTGCCAGCTCACCAGGCGGGGGATCAGGCGAGCAGTACTTC
.,TRBV20-1,TRBD1,TRBJ2-5,CSASDDRGFYQETQYF,TGCAGTGCTAGTGACGACAGGGGGTTTTACCAAGAGACCCAGTACTTC
.,TRBV6-1,.,TRBJ2-6,CASSRQMRGRPSGANVLTF,TGTGCCAGCAGCCGACAAATGCGGGGACGGCCCTCTGGGGCCAACGTCCTGACTTTC
many,TRBV5-4,TRBD2,TRBJ2-2,CASSGSGSGNGELFF,TGTGCCAGCAGCGGTAGCGGGAGTGGGAACGGGGAGCTGTTTTTT
.,TRBV20-1,.,TRBJ2-7,CSATSLDEQYF,TGCAGTGCTACTAGCTTGGACGAGCAGTACTTC
.,TRBV27,.,TRBJ2-3,CASSRGLTLGTDTQYF,TGTGCCAGCAGTAGAGGACTAACCCTTGGCACAGATACGCAGTATTTT
few,TRBV5-8,.,TRBJ1-2,CASSLERGSGGYTF,TGTGCCAGCAGCTTGGAGCGGGGTTCTGGCGGCTACACCTTC
many,TRBV29-1,.,TRBJ2-1,CSVGHRYNEQFF,TGCAGCGTTGGTCACCGTTACAATGAGCAGTTCTTC
few,TRBV2,.,TRBJ2-2,CASSANDLNTGELFF,TGTGCCAGCAGTGCTAATGATCTAAACACCGGGGAGCTGTTTTTT
few,TRBV7-8,TRBD1,TRBJ2-1,CASSLRQGATKKGRDNEQFF,TGTGCCAGCAGCTTGAGACAGGGTGCGACAAAAAAAGGTCGCGACAATGAGCAGTTCTTC
many,TRBV10-3,.,TRBJ1-5,CAISGYGNQPQHF,TGTGCCATCAGTGGCTACGGAAATCAGCCCCAGCATTTT
.,TRBV12-3/TRBV12-4,TRBD1,TRBJ1-1,CASRKTGGAFF,TGTGCCAGCAGGAAGACAGGGGGAGCTTTCTTT